A single TCR beta chain is shown here with its context. Its matching antigen is unknown. The length of the CDR3 is 12 residues. Trimming took 6 bases from V and 2 from J, leaving 8 bases between them. Germline CDR1 reads SGHDN; CDR2 reads FVKESK. This sample was taken from a study of graft-versus-host responses after intestinal transplantation. Background on the study: Multivisceral, liver-intestinal, or isolated intestinal grafts were transplanted into recipients. Every recipient had anti-thymocyte globulin induction and roughly 3 years of tacrolimus plus steroids. Regarding the study as a whole: Those patients showing graft-donor T cell macrochimerism displayed high graft-versus-host to host-versus-graft clonal ratios in allografts.

This table comes from immunoSEQ multiplex PCR, and its TCRdb copy is limited to in-frame clones, with some not included. The repertoire holds 86,000 or so clones, with about 90% as singletons. The source of this sequence is a human donor who received an intestinal transplant. V usage is TRBV14 and J usage is TRBJ2-7; D remains ambiguous. The input for sequencing was unstimulated CD8+ T cells sorted from spleen or lymph node cells, taken before intestinal transplant. CDR3 sequence reads: CASSPDPYEQYF. The CDR3 nucleotides read TGTGCCAGCAGTCCGGACCCCTACGAGCAGTACTTC.